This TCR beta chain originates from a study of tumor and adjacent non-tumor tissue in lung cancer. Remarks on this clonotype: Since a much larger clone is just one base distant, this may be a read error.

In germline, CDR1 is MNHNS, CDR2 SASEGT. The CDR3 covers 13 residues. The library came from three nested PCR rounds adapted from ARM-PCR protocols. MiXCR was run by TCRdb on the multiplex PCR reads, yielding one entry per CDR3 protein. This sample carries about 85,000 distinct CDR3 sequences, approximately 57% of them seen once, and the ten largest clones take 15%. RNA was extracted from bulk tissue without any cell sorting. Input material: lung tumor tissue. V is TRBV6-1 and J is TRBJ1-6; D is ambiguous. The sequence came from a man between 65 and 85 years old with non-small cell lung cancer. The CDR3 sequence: CVSSEYYNSPLHF. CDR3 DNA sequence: TGTGTCAGCAGTGAATATTATAATTCACCCCTCCACTTT.